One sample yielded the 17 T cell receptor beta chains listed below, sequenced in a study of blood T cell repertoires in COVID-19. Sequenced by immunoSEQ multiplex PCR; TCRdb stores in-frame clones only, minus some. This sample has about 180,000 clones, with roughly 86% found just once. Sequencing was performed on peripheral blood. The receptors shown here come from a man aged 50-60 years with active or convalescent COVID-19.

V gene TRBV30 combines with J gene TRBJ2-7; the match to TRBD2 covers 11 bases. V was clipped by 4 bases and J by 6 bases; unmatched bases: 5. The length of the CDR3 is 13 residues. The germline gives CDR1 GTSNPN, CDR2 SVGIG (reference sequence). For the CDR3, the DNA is TGTGCCTGGAATCTAGCGGGAGGAGGCGAGCAGTACTTC. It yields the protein CAWNLAGGGEQYF.

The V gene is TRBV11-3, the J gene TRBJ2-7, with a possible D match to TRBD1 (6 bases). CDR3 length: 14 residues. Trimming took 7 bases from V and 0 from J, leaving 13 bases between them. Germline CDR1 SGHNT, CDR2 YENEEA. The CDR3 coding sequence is TGTGCCAGCAACCCCGGGACACCCTCCTACGAGCAGTACTTC. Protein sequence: CASNPGTPSYEQYF. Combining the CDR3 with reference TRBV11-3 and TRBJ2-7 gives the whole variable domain EAGVVQSPRYKIIEKKQPVAFWCNPISGHNTLYWYLQNLGQGPELLIRYENEEAVDDSQLPKDRFSAERLKGVDSTLKIQPAELGDSAVYLCASNPGTPSYEQYFGPGTRLTVT.

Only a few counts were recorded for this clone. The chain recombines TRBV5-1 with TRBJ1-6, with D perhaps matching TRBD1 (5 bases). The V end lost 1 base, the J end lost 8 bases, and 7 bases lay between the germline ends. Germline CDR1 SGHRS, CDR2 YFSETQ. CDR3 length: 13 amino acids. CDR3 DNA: TGCGCCAGCAGCTTGCAGGGCGATTCACCCCTCCACTTT. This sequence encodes CASSLQGDSPLHF.

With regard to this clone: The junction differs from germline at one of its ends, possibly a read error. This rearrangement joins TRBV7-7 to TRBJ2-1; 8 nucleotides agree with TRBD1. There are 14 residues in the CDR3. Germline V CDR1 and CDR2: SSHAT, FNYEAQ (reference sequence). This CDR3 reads CASSTQGAENEQFF. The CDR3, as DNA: TGTGCTAGCAGCACCCAGGGGGCTGAGAATGAGCAGTTCTTC.

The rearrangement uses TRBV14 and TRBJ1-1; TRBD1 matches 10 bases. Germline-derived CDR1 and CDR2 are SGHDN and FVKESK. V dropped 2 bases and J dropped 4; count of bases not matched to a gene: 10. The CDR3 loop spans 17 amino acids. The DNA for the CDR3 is TGTGCCAGCAGCCAACTACCGGGACAGGGGTTGGGCACTGAAGCTTTCTTT. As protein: CASSQLPGQGLGTEAFF.

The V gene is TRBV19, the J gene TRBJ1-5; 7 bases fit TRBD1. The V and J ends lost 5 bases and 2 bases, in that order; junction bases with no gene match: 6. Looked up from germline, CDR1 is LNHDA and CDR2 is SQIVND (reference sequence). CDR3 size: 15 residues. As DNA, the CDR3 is TGTGCCAGTAGTGTCGGGACAGCGGGCAATCAGCCCCAGCATTTT. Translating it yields CASSVGTAGNQPQHF.

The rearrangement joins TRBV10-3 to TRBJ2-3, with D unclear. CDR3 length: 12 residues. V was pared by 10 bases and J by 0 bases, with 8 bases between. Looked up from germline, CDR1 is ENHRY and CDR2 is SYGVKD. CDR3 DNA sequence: TGTGCCACCCGGTCGAGCACAGATACGCAGTATTTT. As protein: CATRSSTDTQYF.

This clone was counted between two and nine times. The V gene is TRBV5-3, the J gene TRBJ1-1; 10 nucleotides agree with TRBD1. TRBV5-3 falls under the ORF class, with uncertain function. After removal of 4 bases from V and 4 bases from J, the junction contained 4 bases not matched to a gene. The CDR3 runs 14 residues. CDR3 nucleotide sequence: TGTGCCAGAAGCGCGGACAGGGGGGCCACTGAAGCTTTCTTT. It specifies CARSADRGATEAFF.

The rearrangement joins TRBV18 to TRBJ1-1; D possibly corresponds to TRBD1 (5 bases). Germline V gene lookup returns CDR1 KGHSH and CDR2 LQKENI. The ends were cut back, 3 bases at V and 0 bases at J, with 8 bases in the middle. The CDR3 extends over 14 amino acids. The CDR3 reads CASSPGQMNTEAFF. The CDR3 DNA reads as TGTGCCAGCTCACCCGGACAAATGAACACTGAAGCTTTCTTT.

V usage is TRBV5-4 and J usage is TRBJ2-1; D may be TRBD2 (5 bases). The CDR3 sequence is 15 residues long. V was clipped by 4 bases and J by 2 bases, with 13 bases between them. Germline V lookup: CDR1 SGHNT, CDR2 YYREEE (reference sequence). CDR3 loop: CASSRTGVTYNEQFF. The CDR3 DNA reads TGTGCCAGCAGCCGTACCGGGGTTACCTACAATGAGCAGTTCTTC.

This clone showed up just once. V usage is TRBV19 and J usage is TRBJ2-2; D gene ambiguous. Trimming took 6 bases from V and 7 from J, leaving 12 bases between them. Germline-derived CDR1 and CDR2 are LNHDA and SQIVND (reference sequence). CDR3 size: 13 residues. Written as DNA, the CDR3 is TGTGCCAGTAGCTTTGAACCGAGCGGGGAGCTGTTTTTT. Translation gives CASSFEPSGELFF.

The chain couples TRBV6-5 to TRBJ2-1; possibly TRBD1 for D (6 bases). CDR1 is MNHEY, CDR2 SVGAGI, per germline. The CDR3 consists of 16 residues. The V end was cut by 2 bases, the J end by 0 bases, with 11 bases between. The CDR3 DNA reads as TGTGCCAGCAGTTACACAGGGATGACCTCCTACAATGAGCAGTTCTTC. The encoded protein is CASSYTGMTSYNEQFF.

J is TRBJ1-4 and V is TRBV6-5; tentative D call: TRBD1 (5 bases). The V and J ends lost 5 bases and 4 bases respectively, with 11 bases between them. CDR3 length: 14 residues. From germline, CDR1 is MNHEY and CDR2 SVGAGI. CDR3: CASSPGGINEKLFF. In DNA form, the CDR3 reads TGTGCCAGCAGTCCCGGGGGGATTAATGAAAAACTGTTTTTT.

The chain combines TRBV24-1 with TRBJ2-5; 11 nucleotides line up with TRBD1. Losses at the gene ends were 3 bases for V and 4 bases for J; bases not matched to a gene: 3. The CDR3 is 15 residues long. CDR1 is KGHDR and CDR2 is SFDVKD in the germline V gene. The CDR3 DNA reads TGTGCCACCAGTGATCGGACAGGGGGCGGAGAGACCCAGTACTTC. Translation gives CATSDRTGGGETQYF.

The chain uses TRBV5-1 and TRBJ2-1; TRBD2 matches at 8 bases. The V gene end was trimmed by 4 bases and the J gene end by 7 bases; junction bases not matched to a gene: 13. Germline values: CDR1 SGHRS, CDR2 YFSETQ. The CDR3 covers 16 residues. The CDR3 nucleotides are TGCGCCAGCAGCCCGGGGCTCGGGGGGGCAAAAAATGAGCAGTTCTTC. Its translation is CASSPGLGGAKNEQFF.

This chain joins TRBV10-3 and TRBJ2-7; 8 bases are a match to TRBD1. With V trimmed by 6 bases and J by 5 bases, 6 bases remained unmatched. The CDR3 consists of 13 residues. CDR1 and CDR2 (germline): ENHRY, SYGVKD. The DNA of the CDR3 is TGTGCCATCAGGAAGACAGGGGCGGACGAGCAGTACTTC. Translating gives CAIRKTGADEQYF.

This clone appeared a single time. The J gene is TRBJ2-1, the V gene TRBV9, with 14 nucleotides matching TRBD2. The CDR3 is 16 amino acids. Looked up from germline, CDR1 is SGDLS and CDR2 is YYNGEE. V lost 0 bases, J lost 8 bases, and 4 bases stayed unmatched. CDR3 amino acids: CASSVAVGLAGDEQFF. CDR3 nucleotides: TGTGCCAGCAGCGTAGCTGTGGGACTAGCGGGAGATGAGCAGTTCTTC.